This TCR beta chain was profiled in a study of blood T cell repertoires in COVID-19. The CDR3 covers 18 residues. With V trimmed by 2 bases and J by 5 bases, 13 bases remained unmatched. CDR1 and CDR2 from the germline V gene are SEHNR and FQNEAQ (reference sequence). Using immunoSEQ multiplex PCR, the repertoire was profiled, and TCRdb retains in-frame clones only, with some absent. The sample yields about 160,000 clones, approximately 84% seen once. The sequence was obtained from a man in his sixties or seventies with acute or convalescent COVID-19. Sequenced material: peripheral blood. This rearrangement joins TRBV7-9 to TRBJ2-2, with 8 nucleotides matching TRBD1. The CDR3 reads CASSLSHGQGVRTGELFF. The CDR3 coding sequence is TGTGCCAGCAGCTTATCCCACGGACAGGGTGTAAGGACCGGGGAGCTGTTTTTT.